A selection of T cell receptor beta chains follows, all from one sample in a study of cytomegalovirus exposure and HLA in healthy donors. Sequenced by immunoSEQ multiplex PCR; TCRdb stores in-frame clones only, minus some. The table has approximately 220,000 clones, around 80% seen once. Sequencing used PBMCs. The receptor set was obtained from a man aged 40-49 years in good health and CMV-seronegative. The CDR3 runs from the conserved cysteine through the conserved F or W. Fields, in order: CDR3 length, V gene, D gene, clone size, J gene, CDR3 DNA, CDR3 protein. A D gene is named only where the DNA matches it firmly. Clone sizes are given selectively: once, few, many, or a class where the clone is expanded.

length: 14; V: TRBV10-2; D: .; size: few; J: TRBJ2-1; DNA: TGCGCCAGCGAACGGGGTAGCTCCTACAATGAGCAGTTCTTC; CDR3: CASERGSSYNEQFF
length: 15; V: TRBV4-1; D: TRBD1; size: .; J: TRBJ1-5; DNA: TGCGCCAGCAGCCAAGTGGGCAGGGGGAGTCAGCCCCAGCATTTT; CDR3: CASSQVGRGSQPQHF
length: 15; V: TRBV27; D: TRBD2; size: .; J: TRBJ2-5; DNA: TGTGCCAGCAGTTTATCTAGTAGCGGGAGGGCCCCCCAGTACTTC; CDR3: CASSLSSSGRAPQYF
length: 15; V: TRBV9; D: TRBD2; size: .; J: TRBJ2-3; DNA: TGTGCCAGCAGCCCGGGAGGACGGGGGACAGATACGCAGTATTTT; CDR3: CASSPGGRGTDTQYF
length: 13; V: TRBV27; D: TRBD1; size: .; J: TRBJ1-1; DNA: TGTGCCAGCAGTTTAAAGGGACAGGGTGAAGCTTTCTTT; CDR3: CASSLKGQGEAFF
length: 14; V: TRBV7-6; D: TRBD2; size: .; J: TRBJ2-1; DNA: TGTGCCAGCAGCTCTCTAGCGGGAAACAATGAGCAGTTCTTC; CDR3: CASSSLAGNNEQFF
length: 16; V: TRBV9; D: TRBD1; size: .; J: TRBJ2-3; DNA: TGTGCCAGCAGCGTATTGGGACAGACAAGCACAGATACGCAGTATTTT; CDR3: CASSVLGQTSTDTQYF
length: 14; V: TRBV27; D: .; size: .; J: TRBJ1-2; DNA: TGTGCCAGCAGTCCCAGGGTGGGGCCCTATGGCTACACCTTC; CDR3: CASSPRVGPYGYTF
length: 14; V: TRBV19; D: TRBD2; size: few; J: TRBJ2-7; DNA: TGTGCCAGTAGTTCGGGACTAGCGGCGTCCGAGCAGTACTTC; CDR3: CASSSGLAASEQYF
length: 13; V: TRBV2; D: TRBD1; size: .; J: TRBJ1-5; DNA: TGTGCCAGCAGGGGGACAGGGGGCCAGCCCCAGCATTTT; CDR3: CASRGTGGQPQHF
length: 15; V: TRBV4-1; D: .; size: .; J: TRBJ2-1; DNA: TGCGCCAGCAGCCAAGATGCGGCCTCCTACAATGAGCAGTTCTTC; CDR3: CASSQDAASYNEQFF
length: 18; V: TRBV15; D: TRBD1; size: .; J: TRBJ2-4; DNA: TGTGCCACCAGCAGACCCATCGGACAGGTTATAGCCAAAAACATTCAGTACTTC; CDR3: CATSRPIGQVIAKNIQYF
length: 14; V: TRBV6-1; D: TRBD1; size: .; J: TRBJ1-2; DNA: TGTGCCAGCAGTGCCGACAGGGGTCGTGATGGCTACACCTTC; CDR3: CASSADRGRDGYTF
length: 15; V: TRBV15; D: .; size: .; J: TRBJ1-2; DNA: TGTGCCACCAGCAGTACCACAGGGCCCAACTATGGCTACACCTTC; CDR3: CATSSTTGPNYGYTF
length: 15; V: TRBV9; D: .; size: .; J: TRBJ2-3; DNA: TGTGCCAGCAGCGCCGCCGGCCTCACAGGAGATACGCAGTATTTT; CDR3: CASSAAGLTGDTQYF
length: 12; V: TRBV4-1; D: .; size: .; J: TRBJ1-1; DNA: TGCGCCAGCAGCCAAGCCCCGGAGGAGGCTTTCTTT; CDR3: CASSQAPEEAFF
length: 13; V: TRBV11-2; D: .; size: .; J: TRBJ1-4; DNA: TGTGCCAGCAGCTTTTCCCTGAATGAAAAACTGTTTTTT; CDR3: CASSFSLNEKLFF
length: 18; V: TRBV7-9; D: TRBD1; size: once; J: TRBJ1-1; DNA: TGTTCCAGCAGCTCAGGACAGGGTCAGCATCTCCTGAACACTGAAGCTTTCTTT; CDR3: CSSSSGQGQHLLNTEAFF
length: 16; V: TRBV4-1; D: TRBD1; size: .; J: TRBJ2-6; DNA: TGCGCCAGCAGCCAAGAAGGCAGGGGGGGGGCCAACGTCCTGACTTTC; CDR3: CASSQEGRGGANVLTF
length: 15; V: TRBV7-6; D: .; size: .; J: TRBJ2-7; DNA: TGTGCCAGCAGCATCCGGGACTCCAGCTCCTACGAGCAGTACTTC; CDR3: CASSIRDSSSYEQYF
length: 16; V: TRBV18; D: .; size: .; J: TRBJ2-1; DNA: TGTGCCAGCTCACTGTCCGGGACAACGGGTTACAATGAGCAGTTCTTC; CDR3: CASSLSGTTGYNEQFF
length: 14; V: TRBV27; D: TRBD2; size: .; J: TRBJ2-7; DNA: TGTGCCAGCAGTTTAGGGACTAGCGGTAGCGAGCAGTACTTC; CDR3: CASSLGTSGSEQYF
length: 15; V: TRBV27; D: .; size: .; J: TRBJ2-7; DNA: TGTGCCAGCACCCCAACAGGGCCGGGGTCCTACGAGCAGTACTTC; CDR3: CASTPTGPGSYEQYF
length: 15; V: TRBV5-6; D: .; size: .; J: TRBJ2-3; DNA: TGTGCCAGCAGCCCGTATGGCGGAAGCACAGATACGCAGTATTTT; CDR3: CASSPYGGSTDTQYF
length: 16; V: TRBV28; D: TRBD1; size: .; J: TRBJ2-7; DNA: TGTGCCAGCAGTCTTACAAGGACAGGGGGCTCCTACGAGCAGTACTTC; CDR3: CASSLTRTGGSYEQYF
length: 15; V: TRBV10-3; D: TRBD1; size: .; J: TRBJ1-1; DNA: TGTGCCATCACATCCGGGACAGGGGGTGACACTGAAGCTTTCTTT; CDR3: CAITSGTGGDTEAFF
length: 16; V: TRBV4-1; D: TRBD2; size: .; J: TRBJ2-1; DNA: TGCGCCAGCAGCCTCGAAGGCGGGGGGCGCACGGATGAGCAGTTCTTC; CDR3: CASSLEGGGRTDEQFF
length: 18; V: TRBV27; D: .; size: many; J: TRBJ2-2; DNA: TGTGCCAGCAGTTTAAGTCAGTATGGACTATGGAACACCGGGGAGCTGTTTTTT; CDR3: CASSLSQYGLWNTGELFF
length: 13; V: TRBV6-4; D: .; size: few; J: TRBJ2-1; DNA: TGTGCCAGCAGTGACGGGACATACAATGAGCAGTTCTTC; CDR3: CASSDGTYNEQFF
length: 14; V: TRBV7-9; D: .; size: once; J: TRBJ1-5; DNA: TGTGCCAGCAGCTCCCGGGGGGGGGATCAGCCCCAGCATTTT; CDR3: CASSSRGGDQPQHF
length: 15; V: TRBV5-1; D: TRBD2; size: .; J: TRBJ2-7; DNA: TGCGCCAGCAGCGGGACTAGCGGGAGTCCCTACGAGCAGTACTTC; CDR3: CASSGTSGSPYEQYF
length: 19; V: TRBV10-3; D: TRBD1; size: .; J: TRBJ1-2; DNA: TGTGCCATCAGTGAGTCGAATCCCGTCGGAAGACAGGGGAACTATGGCTACACCTTC; CDR3: CAISESNPVGRQGNYGYTF
length: 21; V: TRBV21-1; D: .; size: .; J: TRBJ2-1; DNA: TGTGCCAGCAGCAAAAGTACGAGTAAGGATTTGGCAGGTCGTTCGTGGAATGAGCAGTTCTTC; CDR3: CASSKSTSKDLAGRSWNEQFF
length: 14; V: TRBV7-3; D: TRBD2; size: .; J: TRBJ2-1; DNA: TGTGCCAGCACCAGGGGGACTAGCGGGAATGAGCAGTTCTTC; CDR3: CASTRGTSGNEQFF